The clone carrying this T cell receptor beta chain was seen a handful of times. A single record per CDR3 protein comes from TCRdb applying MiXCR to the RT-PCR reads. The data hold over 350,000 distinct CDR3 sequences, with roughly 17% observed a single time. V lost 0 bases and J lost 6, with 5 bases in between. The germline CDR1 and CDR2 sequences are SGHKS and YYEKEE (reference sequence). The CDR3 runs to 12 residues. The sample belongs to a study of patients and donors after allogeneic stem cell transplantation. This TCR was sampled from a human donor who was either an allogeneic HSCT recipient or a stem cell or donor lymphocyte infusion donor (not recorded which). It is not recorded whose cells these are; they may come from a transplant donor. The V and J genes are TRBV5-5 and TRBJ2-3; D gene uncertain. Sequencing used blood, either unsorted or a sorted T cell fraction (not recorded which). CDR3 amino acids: CASSLGLDTQYF. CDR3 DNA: TGTGCCAGCAGCTTGGGTTTGGATACGCAGTATTTT. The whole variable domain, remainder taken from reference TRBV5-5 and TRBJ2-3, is DAGVTQSPTHLIKTRGQQVTLRCSPISGHKSVSWYQQVLGQGPQFIFQYYEKEERGRGNFPDRFSARQFPNYSSELNVNALLLGDSALYLCASSLGLDTQYFGPGTRLTVL.